Listed below are T cell receptor beta chains from one sample, sequenced in a study of CD8 T cells in Susac syndrome. TCRdb re-analysed the immunoSEQ multiplex PCR reads in MiXCR, keeping a single row per CDR3 protein. The sample carries 190,000 or so distinct CDR3 sequences, 85% to 95% recorded once. Sequenced: CD4+ T cells from PBMCs. The receptors originated from a human donor with multiple sclerosis. Both conserved end residues are part of each CDR3. The order of the fields is D gene, clone size, J gene, V gene, CDR3 protein, CDR3 DNA. D genes are given only for firm matches. Only part of the rows carry a size: once, few, many, or a class if the clone is expanded.

d_call: TRBD1
clone_size: .
j_call: TRBJ2-2
v_call: TRBV20-1
cdr3_aa: CSARRTGDAGELFF
cdr3_nt: TGCAGTGCTAGGCGGACAGGGGATGCCGGGGAGCTGTTTTTT

d_call: TRBD1
clone_size: .
j_call: TRBJ2-7
v_call: TRBV14
cdr3_aa: CASSQGQPYEQYF
cdr3_nt: TGTGCCAGCAGCCAGGGACAGCCTTACGAGCAGTACTTC

d_call: .
clone_size: .
j_call: TRBJ2-7
v_call: TRBV2
cdr3_aa: CASSESFNEQYF
cdr3_nt: TGTGCCAGCAGTGAAAGTTTTAACGAGCAGTACTTC

d_call: .
clone_size: .
j_call: TRBJ1-2
v_call: TRBV20-1
cdr3_aa: CSAYVANYGYTF
cdr3_nt: TGCAGTGCCTATGTGGCTAACTATGGCTACACCTTC

d_call: .
clone_size: few
j_call: TRBJ1-2
v_call: TRBV7-9
cdr3_aa: CASSPGQGYTF
cdr3_nt: TGTGCCAGCAGCCCTGGACAGGGCTACACCTTC

d_call: .
clone_size: .
j_call: TRBJ2-1
v_call: TRBV5-4
cdr3_aa: CASPSGANNEQFF
cdr3_nt: TGTGCCAGCCCTTCCGGGGCCAACAATGAGCAGTTCTTC

d_call: .
clone_size: .
j_call: TRBJ2-7
v_call: TRBV9
cdr3_aa: CASSVGRGSTEQYF
cdr3_nt: TGTGCCAGCAGCGTAGGGCGGGGATCTACAGAACAGTACTTC

d_call: .
clone_size: .
j_call: TRBJ1-5
v_call: TRBV5-4
cdr3_aa: CASSLDFNQPQHF
cdr3_nt: TGTGCCAGCAGCTTGGATTTCAATCAGCCCCAGCATTTT

d_call: .
clone_size: .
j_call: TRBJ2-3
v_call: TRBV14
cdr3_aa: CASSLGLYTDTQYF
cdr3_nt: TGTGCCAGCAGCCTGGGACTTTACACAGATACGCAGTATTTT

d_call: .
clone_size: .
j_call: TRBJ2-1
v_call: TRBV20-1
cdr3_aa: CSATVALAPQYEQFF
cdr3_nt: TGCAGTGCTACCGTAGCCTTGGCCCCACAATATGAGCAGTTCTTC

d_call: .
clone_size: .
j_call: TRBJ1-2
v_call: TRBV20-1
cdr3_aa: CSASMGRGYTF
cdr3_nt: TGCAGTGCGTCGATGGGCCGCGGCTACACCTTC

d_call: TRBD2
clone_size: once
j_call: TRBJ2-7
v_call: TRBV29-1
cdr3_aa: CSVDTWGTSGAAREQYF
cdr3_nt: TGCAGCGTTGATACCTGGGGGACTAGCGGGGCTGCTCGGGAGCAGTACTTC

d_call: .
clone_size: .
j_call: TRBJ2-7
v_call: TRBV27
cdr3_aa: CASSLLGEQYF
cdr3_nt: TGTGCCAGCAGTTTGTTAGGAGAGCAGTACTTC

d_call: .
clone_size: .
j_call: TRBJ1-1
v_call: TRBV20-1
cdr3_aa: CSAREQAAGNTEAFF
cdr3_nt: TGCAGTGCTAGGGAACAGGCGGCGGGGAACACTGAAGCTTTCTTT

d_call: .
clone_size: .
j_call: TRBJ2-3
v_call: TRBV20-1
cdr3_aa: CSASRTRDYTQYF
cdr3_nt: TGCAGTGCTAGCCGTACGAGGGACTATACGCAGTATTTT

d_call: .
clone_size: .
j_call: TRBJ2-7
v_call: TRBV5-1
cdr3_aa: CASSPTSRLHEQYF
cdr3_nt: TGCGCCAGCAGCCCGACAAGTAGACTCCACGAGCAGTACTTC

d_call: .
clone_size: .
j_call: TRBJ1-1
v_call: TRBV18
cdr3_aa: CASSPRSEAFF
cdr3_nt: TGTGCCAGCTCACCCCGATCTGAAGCTTTCTTT

d_call: .
clone_size: .
j_call: TRBJ1-1
v_call: TRBV7-8
cdr3_aa: CASTPRWPTEAFF
cdr3_nt: TGTGCCAGCACCCCTAGGTGGCCCACTGAAGCTTTCTTT

d_call: TRBD1
clone_size: .
j_call: TRBJ2-5
v_call: TRBV7-2
cdr3_aa: CASSPQTGRTETQYF
cdr3_nt: TGTGCCAGCAGCCCCCAGACAGGGCGTACAGAGACCCAGTACTTC

d_call: .
clone_size: .
j_call: TRBJ1-1
v_call: TRBV27
cdr3_aa: CASSFTGPNTEAFF
cdr3_nt: TGTGCCAGCAGTTTCACAGGGCCTAACACTGAAGCTTTCTTT

d_call: .
clone_size: .
j_call: TRBJ1-6
v_call: TRBV14
cdr3_aa: CASSRVFYNSPLHF
cdr3_nt: TGTGCCAGCAGCCGGGTTTTCTATAATTCACCCCTCCACTTT

d_call: .
clone_size: .
j_call: TRBJ2-3
v_call: TRBV27
cdr3_aa: CASNRPGKTQYF
cdr3_nt: TGTGCCAGCAATCGCCCGGGGAAGACGCAGTATTTT

d_call: .
clone_size: .
j_call: TRBJ2-6
v_call: TRBV3-1
cdr3_aa: CASRQGTDGGANVLTF
cdr3_nt: TGTGCCAGCAGACAAGGGACTGATGGTGGGGCCAACGTCCTGACTTTC

d_call: TRBD1
clone_size: .
j_call: TRBJ2-5
v_call: TRBV12-3/TRBV12-4
cdr3_aa: CASRPTGGKTQYF
cdr3_nt: TGTGCCAGCAGACCAACAGGGGGAAAGACCCAGTACTTC

d_call: TRBD2
clone_size: .
j_call: TRBJ2-4
v_call: TRBV20-1
cdr3_aa: CSARPSGKNIQYF
cdr3_nt: TGCAGTGCTAGGCCTAGCGGGAAAAACATTCAGTACTTC

d_call: .
clone_size: .
j_call: TRBJ2-3
v_call: TRBV3-1
cdr3_aa: CASSQLDTDTQYF
cdr3_nt: TGTGCCAGCAGCCAACTTGACACAGATACGCAGTATTTT

d_call: .
clone_size: .
j_call: TRBJ2-2
v_call: TRBV4-2
cdr3_aa: CASERAGELFF
cdr3_nt: TGTGCCAGCGAACGTGCCGGGGAGCTGTTTTTT

d_call: .
clone_size: .
j_call: TRBJ2-2
v_call: TRBV12-3/TRBV12-4
cdr3_aa: CASTRGAGGAWGGELFF
cdr3_nt: TGTGCCAGCACCAGGGGAGCAGGTGGAGCTTGGGGCGGGGAGCTGTTTTTT

d_call: .
clone_size: .
j_call: TRBJ1-5
v_call: TRBV29-1
cdr3_aa: CSVEFGGDQPQHF
cdr3_nt: TGCAGCGTTGAATTCGGGGGCGATCAGCCCCAGCATTTT

d_call: TRBD2
clone_size: .
j_call: TRBJ2-3
v_call: TRBV7-2
cdr3_aa: CASSRTRTSGGHGTDTQYF
cdr3_nt: TGTGCCAGCAGTCGAACCCGGACTAGCGGGGGGCATGGCACAGATACGCAGTATTTT

d_call: .
clone_size: .
j_call: TRBJ1-5
v_call: TRBV7-9
cdr3_aa: CASSQTQVRQPQHF
cdr3_nt: TGTGCCAGCAGTCAAACACAGGTCAGGCAGCCCCAGCATTTT

d_call: .
clone_size: .
j_call: TRBJ1-1
v_call: TRBV2
cdr3_aa: CASTKDRNTEAFF
cdr3_nt: TGTGCCAGCACCAAGGACAGGAACACTGAAGCTTTCTTT

d_call: TRBD2
clone_size: .
j_call: TRBJ2-5
v_call: TRBV20-1
cdr3_aa: CSATGTSGFQETQYF
cdr3_nt: TGCAGTGCAACCGGGACTAGCGGATTCCAAGAGACCCAGTACTTC

d_call: .
clone_size: .
j_call: TRBJ1-1
v_call: TRBV27
cdr3_aa: CASWGRGNTEAFF
cdr3_nt: TGTGCCAGCTGGGGCAGGGGGAACACTGAAGCTTTCTTT

d_call: .
clone_size: .
j_call: TRBJ1-2
v_call: TRBV20-1
cdr3_aa: CSARSGPRGGYTF
cdr3_nt: TGCAGTGCTAGATCCGGGCCTCGAGGGGGCTACACCTTC

d_call: .
clone_size: once
j_call: TRBJ2-2
v_call: TRBV6-6
cdr3_aa: CASSTGRTGELFF
cdr3_nt: TGTGCCAGCAGCACAGGGCGAACCGGGGAGCTGTTTTTT

d_call: TRBD1
clone_size: .
j_call: TRBJ1-4
v_call: TRBV27
cdr3_aa: CASSQDRDEKLFF
cdr3_nt: TGTGCCAGCAGTCAAGACAGGGATGAAAAACTGTTTTTT

d_call: TRBD1
clone_size: .
j_call: TRBJ1-2
v_call: TRBV3-1
cdr3_aa: CASSQETQGACTF
cdr3_nt: TGTGCCAGCAGCCAAGAGACGCAGGGGGCTTGCACCTTC

d_call: .
clone_size: .
j_call: TRBJ2-7
v_call: TRBV15
cdr3_aa: CATSLFGSSYEQYF
cdr3_nt: TGTGCCACCTCCTTGTTTGGCAGCTCCTACGAGCAGTACTTC

d_call: .
clone_size: .
j_call: TRBJ2-5
v_call: TRBV29-1
cdr3_aa: CSADSKGEETQYF
cdr3_nt: TGCAGCGCTGACAGTAAGGGCGAAGAGACCCAGTACTTC

d_call: .
clone_size: .
j_call: TRBJ1-6
v_call: TRBV12-3/TRBV12-4
cdr3_aa: CASRTDGDSPLHF
cdr3_nt: TGTGCCAGCAGAACGGATGGGGATTCACCCCTCCACTTT

d_call: .
clone_size: .
j_call: TRBJ1-2
v_call: TRBV30
cdr3_aa: CAWSVTVANYGYTF
cdr3_nt: TGTGCCTGGAGTGTTACGGTAGCTAACTATGGCTACACCTTC

d_call: .
clone_size: .
j_call: TRBJ1-1
v_call: TRBV3-1
cdr3_aa: CASSPWEGEGTEAFF
cdr3_nt: TGTGCCAGCAGCCCGTGGGAGGGCGAGGGCACTGAAGCTTTCTTT

d_call: TRBD2
clone_size: .
j_call: TRBJ2-1
v_call: TRBV3-1
cdr3_aa: CASSLLAGGSNEQFF
cdr3_nt: TGTGCCAGTTCCTTATTAGCGGGGGGATCCAATGAGCAGTTCTTC

d_call: TRBD1
clone_size: once
j_call: TRBJ1-1
v_call: TRBV27
cdr3_aa: CASTAKGAGGWNTEAFF
cdr3_nt: TGTGCCAGCACCGCGAAGGGGGCAGGGGGCTGGAACACTGAAGCTTTCTTT

d_call: TRBD1
clone_size: .
j_call: TRBJ2-5
v_call: TRBV20-1
cdr3_aa: CSANDRGQETQYF
cdr3_nt: TGCAGTGCAAACGACAGGGGGCAAGAGACCCAGTACTTC

d_call: .
clone_size: once
j_call: TRBJ1-2
v_call: TRBV6-1
cdr3_aa: CASSEAGAAYNYGYTF
cdr3_nt: TGTGCCAGCAGTGAAGCAGGGGCAGCGTATAACTATGGCTACACCTTC

d_call: .
clone_size: .
j_call: TRBJ2-2
v_call: TRBV4-2
cdr3_aa: CASSRGTPNTGELFF
cdr3_nt: TGTGCCAGCAGCCGGGGGACCCCGAACACCGGGGAGCTGTTTTTT

d_call: .
clone_size: once
j_call: TRBJ2-2
v_call: TRBV3-1
cdr3_aa: CASSQAVKRTGELFF
cdr3_nt: TGTGCCAGCAGCCAAGCTGTAAAGCGCACCGGGGAGCTGTTTTTT

d_call: TRBD1
clone_size: .
j_call: TRBJ1-2
v_call: TRBV12-5
cdr3_aa: CASGETGIYGYTF
cdr3_nt: TGTGCTAGTGGTGAGACAGGGATCTATGGCTACACCTTC

d_call: .
clone_size: .
j_call: TRBJ2-1
v_call: TRBV9
cdr3_aa: CASSVDMASSYNEQFF
cdr3_nt: TGTGCCAGCAGCGTAGATATGGCTAGCTCCTACAATGAGCAGTTCTTC

d_call: .
clone_size: .
j_call: TRBJ2-2
v_call: TRBV12-3/TRBV12-4
cdr3_aa: CASSLRGNTGELFF
cdr3_nt: TGTGCCAGCAGTTTAAGGGGAAACACCGGGGAGCTGTTTTTT

d_call: TRBD1
clone_size: .
j_call: TRBJ1-2
v_call: TRBV3-1
cdr3_aa: CASSPQGGLYGYTF
cdr3_nt: TGTGCCAGCAGCCCTCAGGGGGGGCTCTATGGCTACACCTTC

d_call: .
clone_size: .
j_call: TRBJ2-2
v_call: TRBV9
cdr3_aa: CASSVRTTGELFF
cdr3_nt: TGTGCCAGCAGCGTTAGGACCACCGGGGAGCTGTTTTTT

d_call: .
clone_size: .
j_call: TRBJ2-2
v_call: TRBV10-3
cdr3_aa: CAMSMSTGELFF
cdr3_nt: TGTGCCATGTCCATGAGCACCGGGGAGCTGTTTTTT

d_call: .
clone_size: .
j_call: TRBJ1-2
v_call: TRBV29-1
cdr3_aa: CSVGEGGRGYTF
cdr3_nt: TGCAGCGTTGGGGAGGGAGGCCGTGGCTACACCTTC

d_call: .
clone_size: .
j_call: TRBJ2-5
v_call: TRBV7-8
cdr3_aa: CASSLGEVYGTQYF
cdr3_nt: TGTGCCAGCAGCTTAGGGGAAGTTTATGGGACCCAGTACTTC